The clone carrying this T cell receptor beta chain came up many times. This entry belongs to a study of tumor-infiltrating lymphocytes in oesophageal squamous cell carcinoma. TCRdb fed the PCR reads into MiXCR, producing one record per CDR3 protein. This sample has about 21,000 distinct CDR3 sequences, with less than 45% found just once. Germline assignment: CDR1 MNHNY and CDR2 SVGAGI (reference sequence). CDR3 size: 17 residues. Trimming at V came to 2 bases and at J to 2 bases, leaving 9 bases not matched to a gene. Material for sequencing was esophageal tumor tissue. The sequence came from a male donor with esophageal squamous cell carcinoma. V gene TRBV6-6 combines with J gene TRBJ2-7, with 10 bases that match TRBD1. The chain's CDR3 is CASSYRAGDRGTYEQYF. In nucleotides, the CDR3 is TGTGCCAGCAGTTACAGGGCAGGGGACAGGGGCACCTACGAGCAGTACTTC.